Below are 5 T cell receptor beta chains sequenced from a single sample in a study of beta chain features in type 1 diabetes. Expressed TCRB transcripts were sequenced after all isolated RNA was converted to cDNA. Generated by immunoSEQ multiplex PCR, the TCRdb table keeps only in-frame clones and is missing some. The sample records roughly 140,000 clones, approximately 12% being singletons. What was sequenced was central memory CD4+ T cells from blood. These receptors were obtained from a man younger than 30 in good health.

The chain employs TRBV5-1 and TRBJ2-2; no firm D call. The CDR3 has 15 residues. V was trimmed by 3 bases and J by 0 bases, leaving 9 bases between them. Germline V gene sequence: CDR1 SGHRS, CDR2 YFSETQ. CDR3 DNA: TGCGCCAGCAGCTCGAGTGTCCCGAACACCGGGGAGCTGTTTTTT. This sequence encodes CASSSSVPNTGELFF.

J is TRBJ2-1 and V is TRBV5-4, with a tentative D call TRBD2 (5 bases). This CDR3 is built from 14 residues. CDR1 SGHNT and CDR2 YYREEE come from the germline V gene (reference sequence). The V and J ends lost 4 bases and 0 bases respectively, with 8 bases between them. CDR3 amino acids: CASSPGSSYNEQFF. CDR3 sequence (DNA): TGTGCCAGCAGCCCGGGAAGCTCCTACAATGAGCAGTTCTTC.

The CDR3 nucleotides read TGCGCCAGCAGCCGAGGGGGCATCTATGGCTACACCTTC. This codes for CASSRGGIYGYTF. This chain connects TRBV4-3 to TRBJ1-2; 7 bases line up with TRBD1. J lost 4 bases, V lost 4 bases, and 3 bases had no gene match. Germline V gene lookup returns CDR1 LGHNA and CDR2 YSLEER. The CDR3 contains 13 residues.

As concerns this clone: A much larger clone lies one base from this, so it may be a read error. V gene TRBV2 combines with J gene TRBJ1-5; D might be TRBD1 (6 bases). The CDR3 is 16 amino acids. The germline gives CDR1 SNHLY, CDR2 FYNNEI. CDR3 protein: CASREDGVGGHQPQHF. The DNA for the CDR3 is TGTGCCAGCAGGGAAGACGGCGTGGGGGGGCATCAGCCCCAGCATTTT.

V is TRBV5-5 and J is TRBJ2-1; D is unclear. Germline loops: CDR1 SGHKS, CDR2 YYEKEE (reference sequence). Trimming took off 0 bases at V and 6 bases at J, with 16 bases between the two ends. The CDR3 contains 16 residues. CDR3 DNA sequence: TGTGCCAGCAGCTTGGTTGTGACGGGCCGCTTCAATGAGCAGTTCTTC. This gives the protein CASSLVVTGRFNEQFF.